This is a list of T cell receptor beta chains from one sample in a study of T-cell reconstitution after alpha-beta-depleted transplantation in children. Each CDR3 protein is one row after TCRdb ran MiXCR on the PCR reads. The data hold some 70,000 distinct CDR3 sequences, with roughly 5.2% observed a single time. This specimen was PBMCs, mostly from graft donor cells, taken 180 days after TCRalphabeta/CD19-depleted stem cell transplant. Every receptor here comes from a boy in the first two years of life who had a stem cell transplant for acute myeloid leukemia, so the T cells may come from the graft donor. CDR3s include the opening cysteine and the closing phenylalanine or tryptophan. D genes are given only for firm matches. A row's size may be missing; if present it is once, few, many or a size class.

size: many; D: TRBD2; J: TRBJ2-1; V: TRBV12-3/TRBV12-4; DNA: TGTGCCAGCAGTTTAGGAGCGGGGGGGGCCTTCAATGAGCAGTTCTTC; CDR3: CASSLGAGGAFNEQFF
size: many; D: -; J: TRBJ1-2; V: TRBV5-1; DNA: TGCGCCAGCAGCTTTGACAGTAATGGCTACACCTTC; CDR3: CASSFDSNGYTF
size: many; D: -; J: TRBJ2-7; V: TRBV20-1; DNA: TGCAGTGCTAGAGAGGCCCTCTCCTACGAGCAGTACTTC; CDR3: CSAREALSYEQYF
size: many; D: TRBD2; J: TRBJ2-5; V: TRBV7-2; DNA: TGTGCCAGCAGCTTTCGACGGCAGCGGGGGAGTCAAGAGACCCAGTACTTC; CDR3: CASSFRRQRGSQETQYF
size: many; D: TRBD1; J: TRBJ2-1; V: TRBV5-6; DNA: TGTGCCAGCAGCTTGGCCGACAGGGGCAATGAGCAGTTCTTC; CDR3: CASSLADRGNEQFF
size: -; D: -; J: TRBJ2-2; V: TRBV11-2; DNA: TGTGCCAGCAGCCGGGTCAAACGGAACACCGGGGAGCTGTTTTTT; CDR3: CASSRVKRNTGELFF
size: many; D: -; J: TRBJ1-5; V: TRBV28; DNA: TGTGCCAGCAGTTTATGGGCATATAGCAATCAGCCCCAGCATTTT; CDR3: CASSLWAYSNQPQHF
size: many; D: -; J: TRBJ2-1; V: TRBV6-1; DNA: TGTGCCAGCAACCTCAGGACTCTACAACCGTACAATGAGCAGTTCTTC; CDR3: CASNLRTLQPYNEQFF
size: many; D: TRBD2; J: TRBJ2-5; V: TRBV20-1; DNA: TGCAGTGCTAGAAGGGCGGGGGGGCCGCAAGAGACCCAGTACTTC; CDR3: CSARRAGGPQETQYF
size: many; D: TRBD2; J: TRBJ2-3; V: TRBV20-1; DNA: TGCAGTGCCGGACTAGCAGTAGCGGATACGCAGTATTTT; CDR3: CSAGLAVADTQYF
size: many; D: -; J: TRBJ1-5; V: TRBV4-1; DNA: TGCGCCAGCAGCCAAGAAGGATACAATCAGCCCCAGCATTTT; CDR3: CASSQEGYNQPQHF
size: many; D: TRBD1; J: TRBJ2-4; V: TRBV12-3/TRBV12-4; DNA: TGTGCCAGCACCAGGACAGGGAGTACGGCCAAAAACATTCAGTACTTC; CDR3: CASTRTGSTAKNIQYF
size: many; D: -; J: TRBJ1-5; V: TRBV20-1; DNA: TGCAGTGCTAATGAGGGGCCAGTCCAGCTCCAGCATTTT; CDR3: CSANEGPVQLQHF
size: many; D: -; J: TRBJ2-3; V: TRBV7-9; DNA: TGTGCCAGCAGCTCGGGTGGTAGCACAGATACGCAGTATTTT; CDR3: CASSSGGSTDTQYF
size: many; D: -; J: TRBJ2-3; V: TRBV29-1; DNA: TGCAGCATCCCGCGGGGAGTAGATACGCAGTATTTT; CDR3: CSIPRGVDTQYF
size: many; D: -; J: TRBJ1-2; V: TRBV20-1; DNA: TGCAGTGCTAGTTCCGGGGGGGTAGATGGCTACACCTTC; CDR3: CSASSGGVDGYTF
size: many; D: -; J: TRBJ1-3; V: TRBV10-3; DNA: TGTGCCACCGCCACCGACTCTGGAAACACCATATATTTT; CDR3: CATATDSGNTIYF
size: -; D: -; J: TRBJ2-5; V: TRBV6-6; DNA: TGTGCCGCCGATCAGGGAACGGAGACCCAGTACTTC; CDR3: CAADQGTETQYF
size: many; D: -; J: TRBJ2-1; V: TRBV15; DNA: TGTGCCACCAGCAGAGCAGAGATTTCCTACAATGAGCAGTTCTTC; CDR3: CATSRAEISYNEQFF
size: -; D: -; J: TRBJ2-1; V: TRBV6-2/TRBV6-3; DNA: TGTGCCAGCAGTAAATGGCTAGTGGGGGGTAAGTCCTACAATGAGCAGTTCTTC; CDR3: CASSKWLVGGKSYNEQFF
size: -; D: -; J: TRBJ2-5; V: TRBV18; DNA: TGTGCCAGCTCACCAGGGGCGTACACCTCACCTGGAGAGACCCAGTACTTC; CDR3: CASSPGAYTSPGETQYF
size: many; D: TRBD1; J: TRBJ2-3; V: TRBV4-3; DNA: TGCGCCAGCAGCCAAGGACAGGGTAAAAGTTCGTATTTT; CDR3: CASSQGQGKSSYF
size: many; D: -; J: TRBJ2-3; V: TRBV7-8; DNA: TGTGCCAGCAGCTCCAACCCCTCCGGGACCACCGGGGCAGATACGCAGTATTTT; CDR3: CASSSNPSGTTGADTQYF